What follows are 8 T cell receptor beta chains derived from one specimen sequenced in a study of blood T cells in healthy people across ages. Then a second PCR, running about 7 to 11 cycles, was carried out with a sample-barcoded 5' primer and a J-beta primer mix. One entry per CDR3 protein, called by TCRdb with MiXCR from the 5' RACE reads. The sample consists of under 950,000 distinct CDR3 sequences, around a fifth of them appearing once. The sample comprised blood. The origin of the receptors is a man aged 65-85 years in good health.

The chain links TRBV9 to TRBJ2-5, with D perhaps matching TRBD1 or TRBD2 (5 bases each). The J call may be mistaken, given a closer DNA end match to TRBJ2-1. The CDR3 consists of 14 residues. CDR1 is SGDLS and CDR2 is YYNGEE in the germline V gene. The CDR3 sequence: CASSVGTRSYEQFF. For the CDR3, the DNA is TGTGCCAGCAGCGTCGGGACCCGGTCCTATGAGCAGTTCTTC.

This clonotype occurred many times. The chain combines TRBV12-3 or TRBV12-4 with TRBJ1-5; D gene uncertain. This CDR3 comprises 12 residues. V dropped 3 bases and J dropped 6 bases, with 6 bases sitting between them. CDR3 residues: CASSLASQPQHF. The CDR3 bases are TGTGCCAGCAGTTTGGCGAGTCAGCCCCAGCATTTT.

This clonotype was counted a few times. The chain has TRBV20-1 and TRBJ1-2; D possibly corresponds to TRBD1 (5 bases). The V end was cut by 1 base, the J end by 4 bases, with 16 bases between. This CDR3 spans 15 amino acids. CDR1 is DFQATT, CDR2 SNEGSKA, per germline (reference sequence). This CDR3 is CSARGNRRNIYGYTF. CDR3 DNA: TGCAGTGCTAGAGGGAACAGGCGAAACATCTATGGCTACACCTTC.

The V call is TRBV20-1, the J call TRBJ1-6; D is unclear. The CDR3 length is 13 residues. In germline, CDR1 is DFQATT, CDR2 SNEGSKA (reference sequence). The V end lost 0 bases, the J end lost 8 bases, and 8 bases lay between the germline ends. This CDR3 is CSARDTLDSPLHF. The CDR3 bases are TGCAGTGCTAGAGACACCCTAGATTCACCCCTCCACTTT.

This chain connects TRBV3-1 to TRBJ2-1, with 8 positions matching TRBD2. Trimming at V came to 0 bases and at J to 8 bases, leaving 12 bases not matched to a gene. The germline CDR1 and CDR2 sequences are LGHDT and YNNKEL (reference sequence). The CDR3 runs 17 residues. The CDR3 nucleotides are TGTGCCAGCAGCCAAGAACGTCTGGGACTAGGCCGCGATGAGCAGTTCTTC. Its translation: CASSQERLGLGRDEQFF.

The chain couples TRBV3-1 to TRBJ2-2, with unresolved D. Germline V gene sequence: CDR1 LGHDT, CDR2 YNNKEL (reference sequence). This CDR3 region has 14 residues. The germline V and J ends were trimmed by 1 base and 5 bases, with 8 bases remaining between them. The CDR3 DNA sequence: TGTGCCAGCAGCCAAGCTAGTGGGACCGGGGAGCTGTTTTTT. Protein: CASSQASGTGELFF.

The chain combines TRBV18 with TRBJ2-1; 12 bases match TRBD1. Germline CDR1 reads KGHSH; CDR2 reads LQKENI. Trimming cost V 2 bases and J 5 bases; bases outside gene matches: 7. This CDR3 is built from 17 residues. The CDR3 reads CASSPNPGQGADNEQFF. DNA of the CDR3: TGTGCCAGCTCACCAAACCCGGGACAGGGGGCGGACAATGAGCAGTTCTTC.

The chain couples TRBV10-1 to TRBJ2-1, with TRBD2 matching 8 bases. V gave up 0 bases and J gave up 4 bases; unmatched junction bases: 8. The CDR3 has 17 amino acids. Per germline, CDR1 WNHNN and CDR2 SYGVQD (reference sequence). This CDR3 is CASSESKGGGRYNEQFF. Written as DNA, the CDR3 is TGCGCCAGCAGTGAGTCGAAGGGCGGGGGGCGATACAATGAGCAGTTCTTC.